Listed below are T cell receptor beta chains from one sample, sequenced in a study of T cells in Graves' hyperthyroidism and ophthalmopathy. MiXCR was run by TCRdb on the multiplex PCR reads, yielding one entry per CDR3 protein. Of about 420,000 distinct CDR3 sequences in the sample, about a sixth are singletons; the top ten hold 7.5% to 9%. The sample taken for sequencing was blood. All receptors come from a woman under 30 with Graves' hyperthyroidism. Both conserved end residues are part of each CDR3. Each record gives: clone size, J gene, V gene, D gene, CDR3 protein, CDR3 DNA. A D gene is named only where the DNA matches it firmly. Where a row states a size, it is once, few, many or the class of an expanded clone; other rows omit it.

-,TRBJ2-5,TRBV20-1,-,CSARATTGRGGEETQYF,TGCAGTGCTAGAGCCACGACAGGGCGAGGGGGGGAAGAGACCCAGTACTTC
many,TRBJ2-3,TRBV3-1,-,CASSFITDTQYF,TGTGCCAGCAGCTTTATAACAGATACGCAGTATTTT
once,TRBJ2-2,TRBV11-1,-,CASRLTGLVTGELFF,TGTGCCAGCAGACTTACAGGGCTGGTCACCGGGGAGCTGTTTTTT
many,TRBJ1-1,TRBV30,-,CAWRTAGEAFF,TGTGCCTGGAGAACGGCGGGTGAAGCTTTCTTT
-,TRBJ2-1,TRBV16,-,CASSPHRGFSYNEQFF,TGTGCCAGCAGCCCCCACCGGGGTTTCTCCTACAATGAGCAGTTCTTC
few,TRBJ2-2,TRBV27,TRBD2,CASSFWGGGDTGELFF,TGTGCCAGCAGTTTTTGGGGGGGTGGAGACACCGGGGAGCTGTTTTTT
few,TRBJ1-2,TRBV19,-,CASSKTGGPSLGYTF,TGTGCCAGTAGCAAGACGGGGGGCCCCTCTCTAGGCTACACCTTC
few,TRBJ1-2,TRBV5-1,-,CASSLEAGEGYTF,TGCGCCAGCAGCTTGGAGGCAGGGGAGGGCTACACCTTC
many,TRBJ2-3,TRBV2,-,CASRAGQSTDTQYF,TGTGCCAGCAGGGCGGGACAAAGCACAGATACGCAGTATTTT
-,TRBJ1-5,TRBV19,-,CASKFRGFSNQPQHF,TGTGCCAGTAAATTTCGGGGGTTTAGCAATCAGCCCCAGCATTTT
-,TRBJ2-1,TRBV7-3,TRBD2,CASSPEGLAGINEQFF,TGTGCCAGCAGCCCCGAGGGACTAGCGGGAATCAATGAGCAGTTCTTC
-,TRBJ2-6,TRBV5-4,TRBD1,CASSWGDDRAGANVLTF,TGTGCCAGCAGCTGGGGAGATGACAGGGCTGGGGCCAACGTCCTGACTTTC
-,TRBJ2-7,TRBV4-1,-,CASSQTTGYEQYF,TGCGCCAGCAGCCAAACAACAGGGTACGAGCAGTACTTC
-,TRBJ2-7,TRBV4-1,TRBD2,CASSQDGKRGYEQYF,TGCGCCAGCAGCCAAGATGGAAAGCGGGGGTACGAGCAGTACTTC
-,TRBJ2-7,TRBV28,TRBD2,CASRTSGRAYKQYF,TGTGCCAGCAGAACTAGCGGGAGGGCCTATAAGCAGTACTTC
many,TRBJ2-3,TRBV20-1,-,CSARGAAVGTGPTDAQYF,TGCAGTGCCAGAGGGGCGGCAGTCGGGACGGGGCCAACAGATGCGCAGTATTTT
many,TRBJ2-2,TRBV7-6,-,CASSLAVFSAGMGLTGELFF,TGTGCCAGCAGCTTAGCGGTTTTTAGCGCGGGCATGGGCCTCACCGGGGAGCTGTTTTTT
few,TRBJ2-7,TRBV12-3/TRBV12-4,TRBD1,CASSLRTGYDYEQYF,TGTGCCAGCAGTCTCCGGACAGGGTACGACTACGAGCAGTACTTC
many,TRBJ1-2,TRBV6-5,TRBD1,CASSYSIGQESYGYTF,TGTGCCAGCAGTTACTCGATCGGACAGGAGAGCTATGGCTACACCTTC
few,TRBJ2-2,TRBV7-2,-,CASSPKVHRTGELFF,TGTGCCAGCAGCCCCAAAGTACACCGGACCGGGGAGCTGTTTTTT
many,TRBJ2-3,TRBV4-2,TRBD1,CASSPGQPGSDTQYF,TGTGCCAGCAGCCCGGGACAGCCCGGATCAGATACGCAGTATTTT
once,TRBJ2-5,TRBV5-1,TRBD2,CASSLAGGDETRYF,TGCGCCAGCAGCTTGGCGGGAGGCGATGAGACCCGGTACTTC
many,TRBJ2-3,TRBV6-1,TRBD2,CASSLGPLLAGNRDTQYF,TGTGCCAGCAGTTTAGGGCCACTACTAGCGGGAAACAGAGATACGCAGTATTTT
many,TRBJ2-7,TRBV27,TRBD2,CASSRTKTSGMDIQSYEQYF,TGTGCCAGCAGTCGAACAAAGACTAGCGGGATGGACATTCAGTCCTACGAGCAGTACTTC
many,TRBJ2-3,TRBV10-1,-,CASSPGPTPTQYF,TGCGCCAGCAGTCCGGGCCCAACCCCTACGCAGTATTTT
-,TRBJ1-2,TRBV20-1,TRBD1,CSASQTGGGGGYTF,TGCAGTGCAAGCCAGACAGGGGGCGGGGGTGGCTACACCTTC
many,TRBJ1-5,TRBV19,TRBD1,CASSIPGQGPNQPQHF,TGTGCCAGTAGTATCCCTGGACAGGGGCCAAATCAGCCCCAGCATTTT
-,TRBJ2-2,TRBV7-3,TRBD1,CASSLRDSRELFF,TGTGCCAGCAGCTTACGGGACAGTCGGGAGCTGTTTTTT
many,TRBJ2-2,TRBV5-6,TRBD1,CASSFKTGAGELFF,TGTGCCAGCAGCTTCAAGACAGGGGCCGGGGAGCTGTTTTTT
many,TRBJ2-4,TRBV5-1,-,CASSRRDTFDRGKNIQYF,TGCGCCAGCAGCCGCCGGGACACTTTTGACCGGGGCAAAAACATTCAGTACTTC
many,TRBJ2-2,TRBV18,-,CASSPQGQANTGELFF,TGTGCCAGCTCACCCCAGGGTCAGGCGAACACCGGGGAGCTGTTTTTT
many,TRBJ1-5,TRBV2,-,CASVDDSNQPQHF,TGTGCCAGCGTCGACGATAGCAATCAGCCCCAGCATTTT
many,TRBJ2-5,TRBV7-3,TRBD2,CASSLAGGLYETQYF,TGTGCCAGCAGCTTGGCGGGGGGGCTTTATGAGACCCAGTACTTC
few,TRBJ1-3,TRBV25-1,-,CASSEVGGDGTTGNTIYF,TGTGCCAGCAGTGAAGTAGGCGGGGATGGAACTACTGGAAACACCATATATTTT
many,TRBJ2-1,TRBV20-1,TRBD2,CSATGTSGNEQFF,TGCAGTGCTACCGGGACTAGTGGGAATGAGCAGTTCTTC
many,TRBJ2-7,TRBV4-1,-,CASSQGWATSYEQYF,TGCGCCAGCAGCCAAGGCTGGGCGACCTCCTACGAGCAGTACTTC
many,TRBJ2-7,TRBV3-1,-,CASSQPPSDYEQYF,TGTGCCAGCAGCCAACCTCCGTCGGACTACGAGCAGTACTTC
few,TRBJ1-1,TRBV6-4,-,CAPTGLNTEAFF,TGTGCCCCTACAGGACTGAACACTGAAGCTTTCTTT
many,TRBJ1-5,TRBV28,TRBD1,CASSQLGGPNQPQHF,TGTGCCAGCAGCCAATTAGGGGGCCCCAATCAGCCCCAGCATTTT
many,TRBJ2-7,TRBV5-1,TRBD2,CASSISGGKTYEQYF,TGCGCCAGCAGCATATCGGGGGGGAAGACCTACGAGCAGTACTTC
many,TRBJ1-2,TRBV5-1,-,CASSLAADANYGYTF,TGCGCCAGCAGCTTGGCCGCGGACGCTAACTATGGCTACACCTTC
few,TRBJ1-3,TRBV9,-,CASSVEPFSGNTIYF,TGTGCCAGCAGCGTAGAACCGTTTTCTGGAAACACCATATATTTT
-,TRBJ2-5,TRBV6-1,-,CASVPVGGRETQYF,TGTGCCAGCGTCCCTGTCGGGGGGCGAGAGACCCAGTACTTC
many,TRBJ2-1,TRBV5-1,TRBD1,CASSLAGQGINEQFF,TGCGCCAGCAGCTTGGCCGGACAGGGGATCAATGAGCAGTTCTTC
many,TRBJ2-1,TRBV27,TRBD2,CASSGRPSGSYNEQFF,TGTGCCAGCAGTGGCCGACCTAGCGGCTCCTACAATGAGCAGTTCTTC
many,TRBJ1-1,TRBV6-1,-,CASSDSAGIEAFF,TGTGCCAGCAGTGATTCAGCCGGGATCGAAGCTTTCTTT
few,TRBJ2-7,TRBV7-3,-,CASSSQGGFEQYF,TGTGCCAGCAGCTCCCAGGGGGGATTTGAGCAGTACTTC